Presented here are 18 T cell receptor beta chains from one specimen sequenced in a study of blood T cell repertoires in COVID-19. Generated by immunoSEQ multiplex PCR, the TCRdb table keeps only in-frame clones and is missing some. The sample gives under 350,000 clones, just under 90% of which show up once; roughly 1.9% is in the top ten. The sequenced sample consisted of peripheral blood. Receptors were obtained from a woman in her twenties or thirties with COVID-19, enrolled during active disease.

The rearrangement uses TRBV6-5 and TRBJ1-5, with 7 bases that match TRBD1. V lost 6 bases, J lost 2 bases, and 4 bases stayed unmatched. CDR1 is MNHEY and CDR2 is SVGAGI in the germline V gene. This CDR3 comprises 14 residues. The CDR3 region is CASSKGQRNQPQHF. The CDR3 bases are TGTGCCAGCAGCAAGGGACAGCGCAATCAGCCCCAGCATTTT.

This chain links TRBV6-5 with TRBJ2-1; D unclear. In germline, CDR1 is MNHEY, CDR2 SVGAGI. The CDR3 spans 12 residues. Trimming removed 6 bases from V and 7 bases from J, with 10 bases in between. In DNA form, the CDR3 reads TGTGCCAGCAGGTCCGCTCGGAATGAGCAGTTCTTC. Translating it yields CASRSARNEQFF.

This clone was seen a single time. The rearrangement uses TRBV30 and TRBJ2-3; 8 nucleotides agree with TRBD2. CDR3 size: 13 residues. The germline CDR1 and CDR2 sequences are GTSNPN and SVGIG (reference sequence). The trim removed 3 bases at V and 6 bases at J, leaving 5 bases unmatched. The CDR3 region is CAWRGGGHDTQYF. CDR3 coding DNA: TGTGCCTGGAGGGGCGGGGGGCATGATACGCAGTATTTT.

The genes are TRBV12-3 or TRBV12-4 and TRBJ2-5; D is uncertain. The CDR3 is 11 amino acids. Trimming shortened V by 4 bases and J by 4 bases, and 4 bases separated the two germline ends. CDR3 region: CASSSLETQYF. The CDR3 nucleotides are TGTGCCAGCAGTTCACTAGAGACCCAGTACTTC.

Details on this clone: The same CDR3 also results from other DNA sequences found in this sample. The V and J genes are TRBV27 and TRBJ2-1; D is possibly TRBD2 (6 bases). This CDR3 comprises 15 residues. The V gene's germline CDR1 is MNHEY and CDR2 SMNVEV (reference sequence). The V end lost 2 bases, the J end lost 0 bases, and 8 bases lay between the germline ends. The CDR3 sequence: CASSLAGSSYNEQFF. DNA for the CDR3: TGTGCCAGCAGTTTAGCGGGGAGCTCCTACAATGAGCAGTTCTTC.

CDR3 DNA sequence: TGTGCTAGTGGTAGCAACTATGGCTACACCTTC. It yields the protein CASGSNYGYTF. The chain joins TRBV12-5 to TRBJ1-2, with D uncertain. There are 11 residues in the CDR3. V gave up 5 bases and J gave up 2 bases, with 3 bases separating them. In germline, CDR1 is LGHNT, CDR2 FRNRAP.

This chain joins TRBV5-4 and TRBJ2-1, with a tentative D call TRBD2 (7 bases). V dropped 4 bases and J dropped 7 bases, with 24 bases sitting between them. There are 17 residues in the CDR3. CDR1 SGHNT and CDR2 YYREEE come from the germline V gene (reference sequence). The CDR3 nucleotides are TGTGCCAGCAGCCCGGGCAGATCGAGGGGGGGCCAGAATGAGCAGTTCTTC. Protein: CASSPGRSRGGQNEQFF.

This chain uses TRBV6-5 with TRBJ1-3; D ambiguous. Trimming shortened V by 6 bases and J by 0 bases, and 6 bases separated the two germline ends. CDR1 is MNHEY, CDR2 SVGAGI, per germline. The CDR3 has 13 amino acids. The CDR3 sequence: CASRRGSGNTIYF. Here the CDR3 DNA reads TGTGCCAGCAGGAGAGGCTCTGGAAACACCATATATTTT.

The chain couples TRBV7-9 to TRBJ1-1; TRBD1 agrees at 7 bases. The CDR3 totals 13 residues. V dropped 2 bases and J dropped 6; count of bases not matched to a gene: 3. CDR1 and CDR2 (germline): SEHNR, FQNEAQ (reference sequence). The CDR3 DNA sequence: TGTGCCAGCAGCTTAACAGGGGTTTCTGAAGCTTTCTTT. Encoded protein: CASSLTGVSEAFF. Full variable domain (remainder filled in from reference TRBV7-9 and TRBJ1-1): DTGVSQNPRHKITKRGQNVTFRCDPISEHNRLYWYRQTLGQGPEFLTYFQNEAQLEKSRLLSDRFSAERPKGSFSTLEIQRTEQGDSAMYLCASSLTGVSEAFFGQGTRLTVV.

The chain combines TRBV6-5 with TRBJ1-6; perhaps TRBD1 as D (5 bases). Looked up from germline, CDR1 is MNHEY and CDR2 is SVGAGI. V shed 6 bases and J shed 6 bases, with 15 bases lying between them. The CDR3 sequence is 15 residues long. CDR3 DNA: TGTGCCAGCAGGGGAGCGATCGGGGGTAATTCACCCCTCCACTTT. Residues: CASRGAIGGNSPLHF.

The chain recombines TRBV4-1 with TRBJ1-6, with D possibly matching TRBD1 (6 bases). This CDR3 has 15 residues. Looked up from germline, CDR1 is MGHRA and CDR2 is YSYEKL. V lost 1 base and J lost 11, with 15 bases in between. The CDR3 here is CASSQVTGTLPPLHF. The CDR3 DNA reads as TGCGCCAGCAGCCAAGTCACAGGGACCCTACCACCCCTCCACTTT.

In DNA form, the CDR3 reads TGTGCCAGCAGTTTAAGGGACAGGGTAGTAGGCTACACCTTC. It translates to CASSLRDRVVGYTF. J is TRBJ1-2 and V is TRBV28, with 9 positions matching TRBD1. Trimming cost V 2 bases and J 8 bases; bases outside gene matches: 6. CDR1 is MDHEN and CDR2 is SYDVKM in the germline V gene. The CDR3 runs 14 residues.

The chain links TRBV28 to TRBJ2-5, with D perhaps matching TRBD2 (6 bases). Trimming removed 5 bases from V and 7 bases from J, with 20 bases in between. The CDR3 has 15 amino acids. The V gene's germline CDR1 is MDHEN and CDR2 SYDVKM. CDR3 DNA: TGTGCCAGCAGTCCTACCGGGAGCTCGGTAGGGACCCAGTACTTC. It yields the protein CASSPTGSSVGTQYF. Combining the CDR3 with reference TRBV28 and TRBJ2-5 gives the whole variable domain DVKVTQSSRYLVKRTGEKVFLECVQDMDHENMFWYRQDPGLGLRLIYFSYDVKMKEKGDIPEGYSVSREKKERFSLILESASTNQTSMYLCASSPTGSSVGTQYFGPGTRLLVL.

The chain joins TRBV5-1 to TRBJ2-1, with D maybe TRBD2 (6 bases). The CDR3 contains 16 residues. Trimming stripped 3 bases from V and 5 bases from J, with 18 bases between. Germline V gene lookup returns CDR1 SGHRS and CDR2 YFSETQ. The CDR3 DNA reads TGCGCCAGCAGCTCTCGGACTATGTCTCCCCACAATGAGCAGTTCTTC. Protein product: CASSSRTMSPHNEQFF.

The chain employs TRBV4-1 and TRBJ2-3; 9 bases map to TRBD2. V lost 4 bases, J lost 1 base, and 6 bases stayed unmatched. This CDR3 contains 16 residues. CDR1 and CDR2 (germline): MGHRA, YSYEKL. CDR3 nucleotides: TGCGCCAGCAGCCCTTCAGCGGGGGGTGGCACAGATACGCAGTATTTT. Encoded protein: CASSPSAGGGTDTQYF.

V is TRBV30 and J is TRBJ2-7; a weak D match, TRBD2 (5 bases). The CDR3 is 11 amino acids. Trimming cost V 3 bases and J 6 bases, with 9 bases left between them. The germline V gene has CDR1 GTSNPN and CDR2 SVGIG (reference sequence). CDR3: CAWSRGSEQYF. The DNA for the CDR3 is TGTGCCTGGAGCAGAGGGTCCGAGCAGTACTTC.

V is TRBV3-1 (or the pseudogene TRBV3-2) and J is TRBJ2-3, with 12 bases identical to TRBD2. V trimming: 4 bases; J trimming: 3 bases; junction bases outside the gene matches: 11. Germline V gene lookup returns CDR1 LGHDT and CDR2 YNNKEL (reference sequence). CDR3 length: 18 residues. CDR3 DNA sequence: TGTGCCAGCAGCCGCCGGTTAGCTAGCGGGGGGGCGACAGATACGCAGTATTTT. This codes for CASSRRLASGGATDTQYF.

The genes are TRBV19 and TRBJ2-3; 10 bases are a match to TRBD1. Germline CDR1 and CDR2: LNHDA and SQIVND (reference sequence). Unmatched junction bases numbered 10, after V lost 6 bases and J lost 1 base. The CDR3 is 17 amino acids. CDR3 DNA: TGTGCCAGTAGCGACAGGGGGCGGTCAAAGGGCACAGATACGCAGTATTTT. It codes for CASSDRGRSKGTDTQYF.